The 28 T cell receptor beta chains below come from one sample, sequenced in a study of T cell repertoires in cytomegalovirus infection. TCRdb itself ran the reads through MiXCR, one entry per CDR3 protein. The table has 75,000 to 100,000 distinct CDR3 sequences, around 28% seen once; the top ten hold approximately 75%. No antigen has been identified for these receptors. The sample was CD8+ T cells from cultured PBMCs, taken from culture after CMV antigen stimulation. The receptor source for this set is a human donor in good health (CMV status not recorded). Some clones in this sample may be carry-over from other donors' samples.

The V call is TRBV27, the J call TRBJ2-2; 8 bases agree with TRBD1. Per germline, CDR1 MNHEY and CDR2 SMNVEV (reference sequence). The J segment lost 5 bases and the V segment lost 3 bases, leaving 5 bases of the junction unmatched. The CDR3 runs to 15 residues. The CDR3 region is CASSFQGARTGELFF. DNA for the CDR3: TGTGCCAGCAGTTTCCAGGGGGCGAGGACCGGGGAGCTGTTTTTT.

The chain employs TRBV27 and TRBJ1-1, with a possible D match to TRBD1 (5 bases). V was shortened by 6 bases and J by 1 base, with 15 bases between the two germline ends. The CDR3 is 15 amino acids. Germline CDR1 MNHEY, CDR2 SMNVEV (reference sequence). CDR3 coding DNA: TGTGCCAGCAGCCGCCCGGGGCAGACGAACACTGAAGCTTTCTTT. It encodes CASSRPGQTNTEAFF.

V and J are TRBV12-3 or TRBV12-4 and TRBJ1-3; 11 bases match TRBD1. CDR3 length equals 17 residues. V lost 5 bases and J lost 4; bases outside the gene matches: 10. The DNA for the CDR3 is TGTGCCAGCAGTAAGCCCGGGACAGGGGGTCTCGGAAACACCATATATTTT. Its protein product is CASSKPGTGGLGNTIYF.

V gene TRBV7-9 combines with J gene TRBJ1-2; 9 bases line up with TRBD1. Trimming at V came to 4 bases and at J to 5 bases, leaving 8 bases not matched to a gene. This CDR3 has 15 amino acids. The germline V gene encodes CDR1 SEHNR and CDR2 FQNEAQ (reference sequence). As DNA, the CDR3 is TGTGCCAGCAGCTCGCTCGGGACAGGGTTGTATGGCTACACCTTC. Protein sequence: CASSSLGTGLYGYTF.

The genes are TRBV7-4 and TRBJ1-1; D not certain. The CDR3 is made up of 14 amino acids. V lost 5 bases and J 7 bases, leaving 17 bases between the germline ends. Germline values: CDR1 SGHVT, CDR2 SQSDAQ. The CDR3 DNA follows: TGTGCCAGCAGCCAGAGTAGGGCGCTTGGTGAAGCTTTCTTT. Its translation is CASSQSRALGEAFF.

This clonotype was counted a few times. The chain has TRBV6-2 or TRBV6-3 and TRBJ1-2, with D unresolved. Germline-derived CDR1 and CDR2 are MNHEY and SVGEGT. This CDR3 is 17 amino acids long. V was clipped by 7 bases and J by 0 bases, with 21 bases between them. This chain's CDR3 is CASTGSPYATTNYGYTF. The CDR3 DNA sequence: TGTGCCAGCACGGGCTCCCCCTATGCAACTACTAACTATGGCTACACCTTC.

This chain links TRBV6-1 with TRBJ2-2, with D possibly called TRBD1 or TRBD2 (5 bases each). Germline V lookup: CDR1 MNHNS, CDR2 SASEGT. This CDR3 contains 13 residues. Between the trimmed V and J ends, which lost 8 bases and 0 bases, there was a span of 7 bases. The CDR3, as DNA: TGTGCCAGCGGGGGAACGAACACCGGGGAGCTGTTTTTT. Translating it yields CASGGTNTGELFF.

This rearrangement joins TRBV2 to TRBJ1-2; no clear D gene. CDR1 is SNHLY and CDR2 is FYNNEI in the germline V gene. Trimming removed 3 bases at V and 2 bases at J, with 7 bases between. This CDR3 has 13 residues. The CDR3 nucleotides read TGTGCCAGCAGTGAGGGTAGGAACTATGGCTACACCTTC. This encodes CASSEGRNYGYTF.

The genes are TRBV27 and TRBJ2-2; D may be TRBD2 (5 bases). The CDR3 loop spans 13 amino acids. Germline loops: CDR1 MNHEY, CDR2 SMNVEV (reference sequence). The V and J ends lost 3 bases and 6 bases respectively, with 8 bases between them. The CDR3 sequence: CASSFSLAGELFF. The CDR3 nucleotides are TGTGCCAGCAGTTTCTCACTAGCCGGGGAGCTGTTTTTT.

There are a few counts of this clonotype. The CDR3 loop reads CASRLSPNHEQYF. CDR3 coding DNA: TGTGCCAGCAGACTATCCCCTAACCACGAGCAGTACTTC. J is TRBJ2-7 and V is TRBV7-9; D not certain. This CDR3 has 13 amino acids. V was cut by 6 bases and J by 5 bases, with 14 bases left in between. The V gene's germline CDR1 is SEHNR and CDR2 FQNEAQ (reference sequence).

The J gene is TRBJ2-7, the V gene TRBV6-5; TRBD1 might be the D (6 bases). The CDR3 is 14 amino acids. CDR1 MNHEY and CDR2 SVGAGI come from the germline V gene. Trimming removed 5 bases from V and 3 bases from J, with 14 bases in between. DNA for the CDR3: TGTGCCAGCAGTCCCACAGGGACGATCTACGAGCAGTACTTC. Encoded protein: CASSPTGTIYEQYF.

This clonotype was picked up many times. The V call is TRBV7-9, the J call TRBJ1-5; D remains unclear. With 0 bases removed from V and 4 bases from J, the gap between germline ends came to 7 bases. Germline lookup yields CDR1 SEHNR and CDR2 FQNEAQ (reference sequence). The CDR3 loop spans 14 amino acids. Here the CDR3 reads CASSLAPGNQPQHF. The CDR3 nucleotides are TGTGCCAGCAGCTTAGCTCCAGGTAATCAGCCCCAGCATTTT.

The CDR3 DNA reads as TGTGCCAGCAGCCCCGCCGAGGGCAATGAGCAGTTCTTC. Translated: CASSPAEGNEQFF. This rearrangement joins TRBV7-6 to TRBJ2-1, with D perhaps matching TRBD2 (5 bases). Germline CDR1 and CDR2: SGHVS and FNYEAQ. Trimming left V 5 bases short and J 6 bases short, with 11 bases between. The CDR3 contains 13 residues.

The chain couples TRBV7-9 to TRBJ1-3; possibly TRBD1 for D (6 bases). Germline lookup yields CDR1 SEHNR and CDR2 FQNEAQ (reference sequence). CDR3 size: 16 residues. Trimming left V 5 bases short and J 3 bases short, with 17 bases between. DNA for the CDR3: TGTGCCAGCAGCCCGACAGGTGCCAGGGGTGGAAACACCATATATTTT. This sequence encodes CASSPTGARGGNTIYF.

The rearrangement links TRBV27 to TRBJ1-6; a weak D match, TRBD1 (5 bases). CDR1 MNHEY and CDR2 SMNVEV come from the germline V gene (reference sequence). With 6 bases removed from V and 5 bases from J, the gap between germline ends came to 11 bases. This CDR3 contains 14 residues. The CDR3 bases are TGTGCCAGCAGCTATGGGGGGAATAATTCACCCCTCCACTTT. Amino acids: CASSYGGNNSPLHF.

This clonotype was counted a few times. The chain joins TRBV7-9 to TRBJ2-7; 7 bases align to TRBD1. V lost 5 bases and J lost 0; bases outside the gene matches: 10. CDR3 length: 16 residues. CDR1 is SEHNR, CDR2 FQNEAQ, per germline (reference sequence). This chain's CDR3 is CASSPDRAPYSYEQYF. The CDR3 nucleotides read TGTGCCAGCAGCCCCGACAGGGCACCTTACTCCTACGAGCAGTACTTC.

This clonotype has a count of ten or more. J is TRBJ2-5 and V is TRBV7-8; 8 bases line up with TRBD2. This CDR3 has 15 residues. Germline values: CDR1 SGHVS, CDR2 FQNEAQ. With V trimmed by 4 bases and J by 6 bases, 10 bases remained unmatched. CDR3 coding DNA: TGTGCCAGCAGCTCGGCCGTAGCGGGGTTAAAGACCCAGTACTTC. As protein: CASSSAVAGLKTQYF.

The rearrangement joins TRBV6-5 to TRBJ1-2; a possible D gene is TRBD1 (6 bases). Trimming took 1 base from V and 6 from J, leaving 9 bases between them. The CDR3 loop spans 13 amino acids. CDR1 is MNHEY, CDR2 SVGAGI, per germline. CDR3 region: CASSYFAGDGYTF. DNA of the CDR3: TGTGCCAGCAGTTACTTCGCAGGGGATGGCTACACCTTC.

The rearrangement uses TRBV25-1 and TRBJ2-3, with TRBD2 identical over 8 bases. There are 12 residues in the CDR3. J lost 7 bases, V lost 5 bases, and 2 bases had no gene match. Germline V gene lookup returns CDR1 MGHDK and CDR2 SYGVNS. CDR3 nucleotide sequence: TGTGCCAGCAGTCGGGGGGGACATACGCAGTATTTT. Its translation: CASSRGGHTQYF.

V is TRBV19 and J is TRBJ2-3; 8 positions match TRBD2. J lost 4 bases, V lost 4 bases, and 10 bases had no gene match. Germline V gene sequence: CDR1 LNHDA, CDR2 SQIVND (reference sequence). There are 16 residues in the CDR3. CDR3 residues: CASSTPGGAWSDTQYF. The CDR3 DNA follows: TGTGCCAGTAGTACCCCCGGGGGGGCCTGGTCAGATACGCAGTATTTT.

This clonotype was found a few times. The chain recombines TRBV4-2 with TRBJ1-1; the D gene is possibly TRBD1 (6 bases). V lost 4 bases to trimming and J lost 1 base, with 19 bases between them. Germline V lookup: CDR1 LGHNA, CDR2 YNFKEQ. The length of the CDR3 is 17 residues. In DNA, the CDR3 is TGTGCCAGCAGCCGAGATCCCGTCGAGGACAGGAACACTGAAGCTTTCTTT. Encoded protein: CASSRDPVEDRNTEAFF.

Ten or more counts support this clonotype. The chain joins TRBV29-1 to TRBJ2-7, with D possibly being TRBD2 (6 bases). Trimming left V 7 bases short and J 2 bases short, with 21 bases between. Germline CDR1 is SQVTM and CDR2 is ANQGSEA. The CDR3 runs 15 residues. CDR3 bases: TGCAGCGCCAGTTGGAGGGGCGATTACACCTACGAGCAGTACTTC. It specifies CSASWRGDYTYEQYF.

This chain connects TRBV29-1 to TRBJ2-1, with D possibly being TRBD1 (5 bases). This CDR3 is 14 amino acids long. CDR1 is SQVTM, CDR2 ANQGSEA, per germline. Trimming removed 6 bases from V and 2 bases from J, with 14 bases in between. CDR3 in amino acids: CSVEQVWTYNEQFF. DNA of the CDR3: TGCAGCGTCGAACAGGTGTGGACCTACAATGAGCAGTTCTTC.

The table lists this clonotype with many counts. The chain recombines TRBV7-8 with TRBJ2-4, with D unresolved. The CDR3 is made up of 15 amino acids. Trimming stripped 5 bases from V and 1 base from J, with 12 bases between. Germline CDR1 SGHVS, CDR2 FQNEAQ. CDR3 in amino acids: CASSPARSAKNIQYF. Here the CDR3 DNA reads TGTGCCAGCAGCCCAGCACGGTCGGCCAAAAACATTCAGTACTTC. The entire variable domain, with the rest obtained from reference TRBV7-8 and TRBJ2-4, is as follows: GAGVSQSPRYKVAKRGQDVALRCDPISGHVSLFWYQQALGQGPEFLTYFQNEAQLDKSGLPSDRFFAERPEGSVSTLKIQRTQQEDSAVYLCASSPARSAKNIQYFGAGTRLSVL.

This clonotype was seen a handful of times. This chain links TRBV4-1 with TRBJ2-2; 9 nucleotides align to TRBD1. Germline CDR1 MGHRA, CDR2 YSYEKL. J was trimmed by 9 bases and V by 1 base; bases with no gene match: 3. This CDR3 region has 14 residues. The CDR3 spells CASSQGQGDWELFF. The DNA for the CDR3 is TGCGCCAGCAGCCAAGGACAGGGGGACTGGGAGCTGTTTTTT.

J is TRBJ2-2 and V is TRBV5-1, with D unresolved. CDR1 and CDR2 from the germline V gene are SGHRS and YFSETQ. V shed 0 bases and J shed 6 bases, with 9 bases lying between them. CDR3 size: 14 residues. The CDR3 DNA sequence: TGCGCCAGCAGCTTGGTGGAAGATGCCGGGGAGCTGTTTTTT. This encodes CASSLVEDAGELFF.

This clonotype was picked up many times. The chain employs TRBV7-6 and TRBJ2-7; 7 positions match TRBD1. The CDR3 covers 13 residues. Germline loops: CDR1 SGHVS, CDR2 FNYEAQ. Unmatched junction bases numbered 1, after V lost 5 bases and J lost 0 bases. The CDR3 DNA is TGTGCCAGCAGCGGGGACAGCTCCTACGAGCAGTACTTC. Amino acids: CASSGDSSYEQYF.

This clonotype was seen a handful of times. V and J are TRBV6-5 and TRBJ2-2, with TRBD1 identical over 8 bases. CDR3 size: 17 residues. The germline V gene encodes CDR1 MNHEY and CDR2 SVGAGI. Losses at the gene ends were 8 bases for V and 4 bases for J; bases not matched to a gene: 15. This CDR3 is CASWGVGQGESTGELFF. The CDR3 region has the DNA TGTGCCAGCTGGGGGGTCGGACAGGGAGAGAGCACCGGGGAGCTGTTTTTT.